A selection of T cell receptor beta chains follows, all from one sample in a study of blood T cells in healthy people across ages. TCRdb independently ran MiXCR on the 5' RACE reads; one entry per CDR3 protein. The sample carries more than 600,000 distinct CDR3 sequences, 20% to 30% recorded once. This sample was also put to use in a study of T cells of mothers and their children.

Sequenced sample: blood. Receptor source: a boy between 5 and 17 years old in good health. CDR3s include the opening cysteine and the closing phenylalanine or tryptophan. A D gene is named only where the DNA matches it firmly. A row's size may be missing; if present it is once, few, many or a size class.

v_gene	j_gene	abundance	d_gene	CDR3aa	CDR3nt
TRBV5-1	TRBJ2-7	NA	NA	CASSLEGRSSYEQYF	TGCGCCAGCAGCTTGGAAGGCAGATCCTCCTACGAGCAGTACTTC
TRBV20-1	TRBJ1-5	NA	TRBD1	CSAPRGLGQPQHF	TGCAGTGCGCCCAGGGGGCTCGGTCAGCCCCAGCATTTT
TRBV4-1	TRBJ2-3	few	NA	CASSRQRGTDTQYF	TGCGCCAGCAGCCGTCAGAGGGGCACAGATACGCAGTATTTT
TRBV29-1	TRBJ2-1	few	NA	CSVKLGNEQFF	TGCAGCGTTAAGCTGGGCAATGAGCAGTTCTTC
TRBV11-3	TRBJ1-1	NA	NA	CASSYHRVDMNTEAFF	TGTGCCAGCAGCTACCACCGGGTCGACATGAACACTGAAGCTTTCTTT
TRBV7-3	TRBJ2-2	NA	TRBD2	CASSFRTSVSRTGELFF	TGTGCCAGCAGCTTCAGAACTAGCGTGTCACGCACCGGGGAGCTGTTTTTT
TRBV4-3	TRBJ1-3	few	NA	CASSQDRQEEWNTIYF	TGCGCCAGCAGCCAAGATAGGCAGGAAGAGTGGAACACCATATATTTT
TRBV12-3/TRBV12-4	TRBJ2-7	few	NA	CASSLGSAGNEQYF	TGTGCCAGCAGTTTAGGGTCAGCCGGGAACGAGCAGTACTTC
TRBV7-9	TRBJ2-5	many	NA	CASSLRQIQETQYF	TGTGCCAGCAGCCTAAGACAAATTCAAGAGACCCAGTACTTC
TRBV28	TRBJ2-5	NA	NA	CASSKVLRGGEETQYF	TGTGCCAGCAGTAAAGTTTTAAGGGGGGGGGAAGAGACCCAGTACTTC
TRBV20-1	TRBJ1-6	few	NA	CSARPEGTLHF	TGCAGTGCTAGACCGGAGGGGACCCTCCACTTT
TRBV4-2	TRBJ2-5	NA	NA	CASSHVGGQETQYF	TGTGCCAGCAGCCACGTCGGCGGGCAAGAGACCCAGTACTTC
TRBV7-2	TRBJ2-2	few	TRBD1	CASSRGGLNTGELFF	TGTGCCAGCAGCCGAGGGGGCTTAAACACCGGGGAGCTGTTTTTT
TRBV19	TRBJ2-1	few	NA	CASSILRGNNEQFF	TGTGCCAGTAGTATACTTCGGGGGAACAATGAGCAGTTCTTC
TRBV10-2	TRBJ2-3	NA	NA	CASSPTDMQYF	TGCGCCAGCAGTCCAACAGATATGCAGTATTTT
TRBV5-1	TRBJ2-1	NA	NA	CASSLDGDTYNEQFF	TGCGCCAGCAGCTTGGACGGGGATACCTACAATGAGCAGTTCTTC
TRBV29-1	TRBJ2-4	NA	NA	CSVRNRVSKNIQYF	TGCAGCGTTAGAAACAGGGTGTCCAAAAACATTCAGTACTTC
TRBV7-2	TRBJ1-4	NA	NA	CASSPLGGTNEKLFF	TGTGCCAGCAGCCCCCTCGGGGGAACTAATGAAAAACTGTTTTTT
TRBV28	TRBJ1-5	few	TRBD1	CASSYLDRDNQPQHF	TGTGCCAGCAGCTATCTGGACAGGGACAATCAGCCCCAGCATTTT
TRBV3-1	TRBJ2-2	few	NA	CASSQVTATNTGELFF	TGTGCCAGCAGCCAAGTGACAGCCACCAACACCGGGGAGCTGTTTTTT
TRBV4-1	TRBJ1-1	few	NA	CASSQEFGAGTEAFF	TGCGCCAGCAGCCAAGAGTTCGGGGCTGGGACTGAAGCTTTCTTT
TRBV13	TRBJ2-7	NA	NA	CASSRTEEYEQYF	TGTGCCAGCAGCAGGACAGAGGAGTACGAGCAGTACTTC
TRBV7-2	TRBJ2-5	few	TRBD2	CASSLAAGGQETQYF	TGTGCCAGCAGCTTAGCAGCGGGGGGGCAGGAGACCCAGTACTTC
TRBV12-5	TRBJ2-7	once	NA	CASGWESYEQYF	TGTGCTAGTGGTTGGGAGTCCTACGAGCAGTACTTC
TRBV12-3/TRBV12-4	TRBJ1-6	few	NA	CASTKRDSPLHF	TGTGCCAGCACGAAGAGGGATTCACCCCTCCACTTT
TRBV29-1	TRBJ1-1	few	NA	CSVEVTANTEAFF	TGCAGCGTTGAAGTGACCGCGAACACTGAAGCTTTCTTT
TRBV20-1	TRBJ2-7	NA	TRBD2	CSAREGLAGYYEQYF	TGCAGTGCTAGAGAAGGACTAGCGGGGTACTACGAGCAGTACTTC
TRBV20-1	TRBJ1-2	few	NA	CSRWELQGGGYTF	TGCAGTCGCTGGGAGCTACAGGGAGGCGGCTACACCTTC
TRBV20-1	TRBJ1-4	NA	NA	CSAALTERNEKLFF	TGCAGTGCTGCCTTGACAGAGAGAAATGAAAAACTGTTTTTT
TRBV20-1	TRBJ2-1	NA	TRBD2	CSARGISGRGGNEQFF	TGCAGTGCTAGAGGCATTAGCGGGAGGGGGGGCAATGAGCAGTTCTTC
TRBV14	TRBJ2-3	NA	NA	CASSQGPYGGTDTQYF	TGTGCCAGCAGCCAAGGGCCCTACGGGGGCACAGATACGCAGTATTTT
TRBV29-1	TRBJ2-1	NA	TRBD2	CSAEREGNNEQFF	TGCAGCGCAGAGCGGGAGGGCAACAATGAGCAGTTCTTC